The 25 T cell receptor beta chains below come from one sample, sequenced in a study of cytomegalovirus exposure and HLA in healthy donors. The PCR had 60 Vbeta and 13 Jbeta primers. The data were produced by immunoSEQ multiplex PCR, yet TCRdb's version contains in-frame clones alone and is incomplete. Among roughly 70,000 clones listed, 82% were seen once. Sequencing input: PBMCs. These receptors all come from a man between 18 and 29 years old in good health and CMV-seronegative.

This CDR3 reads CASSLGLAGYEQYF. Here the CDR3 DNA reads TGTGCCAGCAGCCTGGGACTAGCGGGCTACGAGCAGTACTTC. This rearrangement joins TRBV7-2 to TRBJ2-7, with 12 bases fitting TRBD2. CDR1 and CDR2 (germline): SGHTA, FQGNSA. This CDR3 spans 14 amino acids. Trimming took 5 bases from V and 3 from J; bases not matched to a gene: 2.

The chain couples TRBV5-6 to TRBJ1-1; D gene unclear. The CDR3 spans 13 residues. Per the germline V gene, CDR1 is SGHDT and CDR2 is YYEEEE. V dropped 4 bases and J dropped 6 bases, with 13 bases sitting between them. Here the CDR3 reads CASSPTPGAEAFF. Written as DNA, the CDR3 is TGTGCCAGCAGCCCCACCCCCGGTGCTGAAGCTTTCTTT.

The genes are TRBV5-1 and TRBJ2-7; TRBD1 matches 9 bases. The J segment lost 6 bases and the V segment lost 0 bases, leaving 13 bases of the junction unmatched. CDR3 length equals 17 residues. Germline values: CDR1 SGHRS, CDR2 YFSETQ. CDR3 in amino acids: CASSLDLRGTGFSEQYF. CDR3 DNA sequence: TGCGCCAGCAGCTTGGATTTGAGAGGGACAGGGTTCTCCGAGCAGTACTTC.

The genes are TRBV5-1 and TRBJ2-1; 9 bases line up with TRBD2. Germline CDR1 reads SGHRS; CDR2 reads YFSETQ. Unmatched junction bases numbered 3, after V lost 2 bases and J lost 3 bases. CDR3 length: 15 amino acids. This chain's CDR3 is CASSFLAGSYNEQFF. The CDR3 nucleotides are TGCGCCAGCAGCTTCCTAGCGGGGAGCTACAATGAGCAGTTCTTC.

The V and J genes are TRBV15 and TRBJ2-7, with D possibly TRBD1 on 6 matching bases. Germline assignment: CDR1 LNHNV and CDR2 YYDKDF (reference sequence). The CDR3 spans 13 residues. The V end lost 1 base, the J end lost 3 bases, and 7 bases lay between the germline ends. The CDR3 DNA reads TGTGCCACCAGCAGAGCCAGGGGCTACGAGCAGTACTTC. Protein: CATSRARGYEQYF.

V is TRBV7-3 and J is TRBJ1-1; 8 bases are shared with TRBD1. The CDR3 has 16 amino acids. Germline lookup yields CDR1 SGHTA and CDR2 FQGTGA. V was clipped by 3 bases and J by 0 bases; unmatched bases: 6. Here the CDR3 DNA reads TGTGCCAGCAGCTTGCAGGGGGCGGCCATGAACACTGAAGCTTTCTTT. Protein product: CASSLQGAAMNTEAFF.

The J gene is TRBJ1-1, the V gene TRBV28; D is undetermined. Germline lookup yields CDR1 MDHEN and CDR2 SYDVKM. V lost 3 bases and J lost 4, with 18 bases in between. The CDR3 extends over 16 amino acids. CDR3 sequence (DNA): TGTGCCAGCAGTTTTCGGGGTCAGGTCAAAGTCACTGAAGCTTTCTTT. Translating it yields CASSFRGQVKVTEAFF.

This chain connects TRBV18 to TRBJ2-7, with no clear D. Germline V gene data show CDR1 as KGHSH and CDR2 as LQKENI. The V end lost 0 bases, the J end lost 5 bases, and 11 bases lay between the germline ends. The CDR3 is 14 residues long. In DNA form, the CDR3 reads TGTGCCAGCTCACCACCTTCGAGCGAGGACGAGCAGTACTTC. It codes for CASSPPSSEDEQYF.

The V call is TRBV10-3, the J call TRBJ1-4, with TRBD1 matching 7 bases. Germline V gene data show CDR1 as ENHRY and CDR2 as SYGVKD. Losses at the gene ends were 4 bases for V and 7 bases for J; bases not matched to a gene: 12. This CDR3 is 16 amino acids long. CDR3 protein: CAISGGSETGSEKLFF. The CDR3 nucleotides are TGTGCCATCAGTGGAGGGAGTGAGACAGGGTCTGAAAAACTGTTTTTT.

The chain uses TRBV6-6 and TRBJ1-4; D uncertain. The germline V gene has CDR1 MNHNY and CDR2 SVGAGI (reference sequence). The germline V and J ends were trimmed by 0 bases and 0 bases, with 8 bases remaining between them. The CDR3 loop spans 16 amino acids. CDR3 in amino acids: CASSYSGLSTNEKLFF. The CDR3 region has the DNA TGTGCCAGCAGTTACTCGGGCCTTTCAACTAATGAAAAACTGTTTTTT.

The CDR3 region has the DNA TGTGCCAGCATTGCAGGGACAGGTATGACTGAAGCTTTCTTT. Translated, it gives CASIAGTGMTEAFF. The chain combines TRBV6-4 with TRBJ1-1, with TRBD1 matching 8 bases. CDR1 MRHNA and CDR2 SNTAGT come from the germline V gene. Trimming cost V 7 bases and J 5 bases; bases outside gene matches: 9. This CDR3 is built from 14 residues.

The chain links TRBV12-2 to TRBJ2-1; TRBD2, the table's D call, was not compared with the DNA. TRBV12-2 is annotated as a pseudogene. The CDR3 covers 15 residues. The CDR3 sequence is CASRGRLAPYNEQFF. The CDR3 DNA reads TGTGCAAGTCGCGGACGACTAGCCCCCTACAATGAGCAGTTCTTC.

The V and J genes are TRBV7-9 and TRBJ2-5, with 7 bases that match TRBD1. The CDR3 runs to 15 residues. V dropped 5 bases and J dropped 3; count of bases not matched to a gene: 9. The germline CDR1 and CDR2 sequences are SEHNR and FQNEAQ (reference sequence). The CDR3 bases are TGTGCCAGCAGCGTAGTCGAACAGGGGAAAGAGACCCAGTACTTC. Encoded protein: CASSVVEQGKETQYF.

In DNA, the CDR3 is TGCGCCAGCAGCTTGCCTGGGACTAGCGGGAGTACAGATACGCAGTATTTT. Amino acids: CASSLPGTSGSTDTQYF. V gene TRBV5-1 combines with J gene TRBJ2-3, with TRBD2 matching over 14 bases. This CDR3 comprises 17 residues. The germline gives CDR1 SGHRS, CDR2 YFSETQ. V was clipped by 1 base and J by 3 bases; unmatched bases: 4.

The CDR3 bases are TGTGCCAGCAGCTCCGTTCCCGGGACAGTCAATGAGCAGTTCTTC. Protein: CASSSVPGTVNEQFF. The V call is TRBV5-6, the J call TRBJ2-1; 7 bases are a match to TRBD1. The V gene's germline CDR1 is SGHDT and CDR2 YYEEEE. The CDR3 sequence is 15 residues long. The V and J ends lost 3 bases and 6 bases, in that order; junction bases with no gene match: 9.

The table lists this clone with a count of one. Here the CDR3 DNA reads TGTGCCAGCTCACCACTGCGGGTATTAGGTCAGAACACTGAAGCTTTCTTT. This gives the protein CASSPLRVLGQNTEAFF. V gene TRBV18 combines with J gene TRBJ1-1; no firm D call. Germline V gives CDR1 KGHSH, CDR2 LQKENI. The CDR3 runs 17 residues. V was clipped by 1 base and J by 1 base, with 16 bases between them.

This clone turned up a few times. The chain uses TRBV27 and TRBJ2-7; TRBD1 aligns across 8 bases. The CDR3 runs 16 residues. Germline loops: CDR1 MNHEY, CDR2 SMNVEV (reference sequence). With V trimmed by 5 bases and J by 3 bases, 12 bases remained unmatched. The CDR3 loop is CASSRRGQGRSYEQYF. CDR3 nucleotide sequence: TGTGCCAGCAGTCGCCGAGGACAGGGACGGAGCTACGAGCAGTACTTC.

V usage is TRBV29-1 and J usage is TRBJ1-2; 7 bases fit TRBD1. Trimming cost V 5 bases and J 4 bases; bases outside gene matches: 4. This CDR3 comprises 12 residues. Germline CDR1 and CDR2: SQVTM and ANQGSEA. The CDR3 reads CSVRAGGYGYTF. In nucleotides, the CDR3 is TGCAGCGTTCGGGCAGGGGGCTATGGCTACACCTTC.

CDR3 amino acids: CSGTEGSYNEQFF. CDR3 sequence (DNA): TGCAGCGGGACAGAGGGCTCCTACAATGAGCAGTTCTTC. This chain uses TRBV29-1 with TRBJ2-1, with D perhaps matching TRBD1 (6 bases). The CDR3 has 13 residues. V was pared by 7 bases and J by 0 bases, with 10 bases between. Germline V gives CDR1 SQVTM, CDR2 ANQGSEA.

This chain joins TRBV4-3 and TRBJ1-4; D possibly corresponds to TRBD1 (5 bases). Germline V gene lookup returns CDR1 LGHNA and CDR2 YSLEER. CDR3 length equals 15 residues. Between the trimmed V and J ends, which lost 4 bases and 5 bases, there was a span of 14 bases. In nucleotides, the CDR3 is TGCGCCAGCAGCCGGGGTGACGGGGGAAATGAAAAACTGTTTTTT. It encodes CASSRGDGGNEKLFF.

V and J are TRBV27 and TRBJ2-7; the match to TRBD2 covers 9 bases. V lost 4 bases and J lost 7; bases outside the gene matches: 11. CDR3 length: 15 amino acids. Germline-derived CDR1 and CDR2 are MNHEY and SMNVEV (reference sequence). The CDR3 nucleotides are TGTGCCAGCAGTTCTCCGGGACTAGCAGCATGGGAGCAGTACTTC. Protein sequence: CASSSPGLAAWEQYF.

In nucleotides, the CDR3 is TGTGCCAGCAGCCCCTCTCGAGTCAACACCGGGGAGCTGTTTTTT. This sequence encodes CASSPSRVNTGELFF. V and J are TRBV7-3 and TRBJ2-2; D is unresolved. This CDR3 comprises 15 residues. The germline gives CDR1 SGHTA, CDR2 FQGTGA. Trimming took off 5 bases at V and 2 bases at J, with 12 bases between the two ends.

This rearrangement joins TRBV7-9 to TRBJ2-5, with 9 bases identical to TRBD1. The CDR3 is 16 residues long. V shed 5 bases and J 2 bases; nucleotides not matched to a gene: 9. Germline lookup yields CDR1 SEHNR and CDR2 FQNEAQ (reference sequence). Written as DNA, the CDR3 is TGTGCCAGCAGCCTGCGAGGGACAGGGATACAAGAGACCCAGTACTTC. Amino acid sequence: CASSLRGTGIQETQYF.

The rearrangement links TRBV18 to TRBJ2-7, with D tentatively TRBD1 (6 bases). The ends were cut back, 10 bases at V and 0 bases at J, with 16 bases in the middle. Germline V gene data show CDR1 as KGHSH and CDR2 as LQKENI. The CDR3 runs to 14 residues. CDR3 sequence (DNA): TGTGCCACCTCCCCGGACAGCAGCTCCTACGAGCAGTACTTC. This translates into CATSPDSSSYEQYF.

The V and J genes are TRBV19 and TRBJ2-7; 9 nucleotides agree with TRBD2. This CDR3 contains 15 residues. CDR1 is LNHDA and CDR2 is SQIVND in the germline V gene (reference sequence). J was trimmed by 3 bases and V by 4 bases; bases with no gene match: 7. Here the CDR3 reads CASSTSSGELYEQYF. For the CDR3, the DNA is TGTGCCAGTAGTACCTCTAGCGGGGAACTCTACGAGCAGTACTTC.